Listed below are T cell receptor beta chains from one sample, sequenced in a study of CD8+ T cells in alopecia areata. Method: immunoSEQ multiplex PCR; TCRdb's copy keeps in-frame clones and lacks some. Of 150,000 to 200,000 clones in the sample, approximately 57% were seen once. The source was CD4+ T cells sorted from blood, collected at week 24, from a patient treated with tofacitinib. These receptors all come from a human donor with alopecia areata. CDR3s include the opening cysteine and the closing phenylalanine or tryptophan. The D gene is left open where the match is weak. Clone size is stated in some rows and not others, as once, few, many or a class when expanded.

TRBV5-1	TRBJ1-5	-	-	TGCGCCAGCAGAACGGGGCTCAATCAGCCCCAGCATTTT	CASRTGLNQPQHF
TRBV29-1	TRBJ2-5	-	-	TGCAGCGTGCCGGGACAAGTAGGAGAGACCCAGTACTTC	CSVPGQVGETQYF
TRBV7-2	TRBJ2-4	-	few	TGTGCCAGCAGCCGCCGTGACAAAAACATTCAGTACTTC	CASSRRDKNIQYF
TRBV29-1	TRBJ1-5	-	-	TGCAGCGTCGGGGGCGGTAGCAATCAGCCCCAGCATTTT	CSVGGGSNQPQHF
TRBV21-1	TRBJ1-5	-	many	TGTGCCAGCAGCGATGTTGGGGTACGCCAGCCCCAGCATTTT	CASSDVGVRQPQHF
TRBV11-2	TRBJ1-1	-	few	TGTGCCAGCAGCGAGAGAGGCACTGAAGCTTTCTTT	CASSERGTEAFF
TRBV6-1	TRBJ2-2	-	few	TGTGCCAGCAGTGACGGCAGGAGTAACACCGGGGAGCTGTTTTTT	CASSDGRSNTGELFF
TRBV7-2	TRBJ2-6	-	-	TGTGCCAGCAGCAACCATGCCAGGGGTACTGGGGCCAACGTCCTGACTTTC	CASSNHARGTGANVLTF
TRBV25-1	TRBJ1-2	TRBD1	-	TGTGCCACCCTAGGCGTAGGACAGGGGCATGGCTACACCTTC	CATLGVGQGHGYTF
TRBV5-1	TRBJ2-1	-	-	TGCGCCAGCAGCTTGGTGCAGGGAAGTGGCCACAATGAGCAGTTCTTC	CASSLVQGSGHNEQFF
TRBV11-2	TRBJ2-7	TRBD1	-	TGTGCCAGCAGCCGGGGACAGGGGATCTACGAGCAGTACTTC	CASSRGQGIYEQYF
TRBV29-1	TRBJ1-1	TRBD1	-	TGCAGCGGCCATACAGGGGGAGGAGGACCCACTGAAGCTTTCTTT	CSGHTGGGGPTEAFF
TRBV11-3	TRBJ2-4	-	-	TGTGCCAGCAGCTCTGGTGGGGACATTCAGTACTTC	CASSSGGDIQYF
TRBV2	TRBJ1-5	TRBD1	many	TGTGCCAGCAGCAAACAGGGGTTGGGCAATCAGCCCCAGCATTTT	CASSKQGLGNQPQHF
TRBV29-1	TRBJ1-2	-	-	TGCAGCGTACATGACAGTAACTATGGCTACACCTTC	CSVHDSNYGYTF
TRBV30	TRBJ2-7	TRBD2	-	TGTGCCTGGAGTGTAACTAGCGGGGGTTACGAGCAGTACTTC	CAWSVTSGGYEQYF
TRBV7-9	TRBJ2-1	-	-	TGTGCCAGCAGCCAGGACTTGGTGCTGTTCTTC	CASSQDLVLFF
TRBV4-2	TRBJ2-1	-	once	TGTGCCAGCAGCCAAGATCTTCCTTCCGAGACGATTAGAAATGAGCAGTTCTTC	CASSQDLPSETIRNEQFF
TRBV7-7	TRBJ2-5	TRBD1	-	TGTGCCAGCAGCTTAGGACAGGGGAAAGAGACCCAGTACTTC	CASSLGQGKETQYF
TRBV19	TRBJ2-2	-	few	TGTGCCAGTAGTATCCCCGGGGAGCTGTTTTTT	CASSIPGELFF
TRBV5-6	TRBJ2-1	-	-	TGTGCCAGCAGCTTATCAGTTCGGAATGAGCAGTTCTTC	CASSLSVRNEQFF
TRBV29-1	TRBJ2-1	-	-	TGCAGCGTTTCCAGCCCTTCCAATGAGCAGTTCTTC	CSVSSPSNEQFF
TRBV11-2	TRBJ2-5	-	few	TGTGCCAGCAGCCGGACTGAACAAGGGGAGACCCAGTACTTC	CASSRTEQGETQYF
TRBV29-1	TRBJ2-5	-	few	TGCAGCGTTGAAGATACCGGCGGGGAGACCCAGTACTTC	CSVEDTGGETQYF
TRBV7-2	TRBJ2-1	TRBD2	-	TGTGCCAGCAGCTTAGCGCGGGGGGGCCTTGGTGAGCAGTTCTTC	CASSLARGGLGEQFF
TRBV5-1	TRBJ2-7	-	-	TGCGCCAGCAGCAGCCAGGGACCTTACGAGCAGTACTTC	CASSSQGPYEQYF
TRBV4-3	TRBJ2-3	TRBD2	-	TGCGCCAGCAGTCCGGCCAGCGGGGGTAGCACAGATACGCAGTATTTT	CASSPASGGSTDTQYF
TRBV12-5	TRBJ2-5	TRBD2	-	TGTGCTAGTGCCTCGGGACTAGCTGGCGAGACCCAGTACTTC	CASASGLAGETQYF
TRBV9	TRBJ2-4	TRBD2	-	TGTGCCAGCAGCCCAAGACTAGCGGGGGGGCAAAAAAACATTCAGTACTTC	CASSPRLAGGQKNIQYF
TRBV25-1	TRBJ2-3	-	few	TGTGCCAGCAGTGGGGGACCACGCACAGATACGCAGTATTTT	CASSGGPRTDTQYF
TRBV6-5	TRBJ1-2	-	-	TGTGCCAGCAGTCACGCCGGAGAGGGGACGTATGGCTACACCTTC	CASSHAGEGTYGYTF
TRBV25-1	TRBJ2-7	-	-	TGTGCCAGCAGTCCCTCAGAGTACGAGCAGTACTTC	CASSPSEYEQYF
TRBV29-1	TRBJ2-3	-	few	TGCAGCGTTGGATCTGTTGATACGCAGTATTTT	CSVGSVDTQYF
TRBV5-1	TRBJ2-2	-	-	TGCGCCAGCAGCTTGGTTTGGGAATCGAACACCGGGGAGCTGTTTTTT	CASSLVWESNTGELFF
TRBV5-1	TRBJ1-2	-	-	TGCGCCAGCAGCTTGAATCGAGGGGAGGGCTACACCTTC	CASSLNRGEGYTF
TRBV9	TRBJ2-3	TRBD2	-	TGTGCCAGCAGCCCCCACCCCCTAGCGGGAGGCACAGATACGCAGTATTTT	CASSPHPLAGGTDTQYF
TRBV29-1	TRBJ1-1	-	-	TGCAGCGTTAGTCAGGGGCGACGTACTGAAGCTTTCTTT	CSVSQGRRTEAFF
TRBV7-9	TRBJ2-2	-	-	TGTGCCAGCAGCTCACAGGGTACCGGGGAGCTGTTTTTT	CASSSQGTGELFF
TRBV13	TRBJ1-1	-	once	TGTGCCAGCAGCCCAGTATCTGGACGAGAAGCTTTCTTT	CASSPVSGREAFF
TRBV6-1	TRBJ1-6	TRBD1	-	TGTGCCAGCAGAGAGACAGGGGTTCATTCACCCCTCCACTTT	CASRETGVHSPLHF
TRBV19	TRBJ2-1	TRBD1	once	TGTGCCAGTAGTATTGAGGGGGCTAGTTACAATGAGCAGTTCTTC	CASSIEGASYNEQFF
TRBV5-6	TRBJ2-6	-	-	TGTGCCAGCAGCCCACCACCCCACAGGTCTGGGGCCAACGTCCTGACTTTC	CASSPPPHRSGANVLTF
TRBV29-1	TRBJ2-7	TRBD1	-	TGCAGCGTTGTCCGGACAGGGGGCAACGAGCAGTACTTC	CSVVRTGGNEQYF
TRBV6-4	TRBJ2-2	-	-	TGTGCCAGCAGTATTGGACACCATCCCACCGGGGAGCTGTTTTTT	CASSIGHHPTGELFF
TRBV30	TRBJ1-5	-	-	TGTGCCTGGAGTGTACTTGACAGCTTGAATCAGCCCCAGCATTTT	CAWSVLDSLNQPQHF
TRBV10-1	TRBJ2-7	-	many	TGCGCCAGCAGTGTGGGACGAGGGCCTTACGAGCAGTACTTC	CASSVGRGPYEQYF
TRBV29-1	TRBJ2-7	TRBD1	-	TGCAGCGTTACCGGGACAGGGTTCTACGAGCAGTACTTC	CSVTGTGFYEQYF
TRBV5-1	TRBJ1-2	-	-	TGCGCCAGCAGCTATTTCATGGATGCTAACTATGGCTACACCTTC	CASSYFMDANYGYTF
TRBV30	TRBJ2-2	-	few	TGTGCCTGGAGGGGTTCTAGGAACACCGGGGAGCTGTTTTTT	CAWRGSRNTGELFF
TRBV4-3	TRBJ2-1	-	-	TGCGCCAGCAGCCAAGGGGCGAGCTCCTACAATGAGCAGTTCTTC	CASSQGASSYNEQFF
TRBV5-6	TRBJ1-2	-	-	TGTGCCAGCAGCTTGGCCGGGCGCAGCCTTCTCGACCACTATGGCTACACCTTC	CASSLAGRSLLDHYGYTF